The next 8 T cell receptor beta chains were all read from a single sample in a study of T cells in Graves' hyperthyroidism and ophthalmopathy. Amplification of TCR beta CDR3 regions used RNA as the template. An initial round of RT-PCR targeting the TCR CDR3 relied on the HTBI primer set. Each CDR3 protein gets one entry after TCRdb re-called the multiplex PCR reads with MiXCR. In the table there are 400,000 to 550,000 distinct CDR3 sequences, approximately 25% of which are singletons. Sequencing used blood. The source is a woman in her thirties with Graves' ophthalmopathy.

This rearrangement joins TRBV28 to TRBJ1-5, with D perhaps matching TRBD1 (5 bases). Looked up from germline, CDR1 is MDHEN and CDR2 is SYDVKM. This CDR3 has 15 residues. V was pared by 4 bases and J by 3 bases, with 13 bases between. The CDR3 reads CASSYSGDPNQPQHF. For the CDR3, the DNA is TGTGCCAGCAGTTATAGTGGGGACCCCAATCAGCCCCAGCATTTT.

This clonotype was seen repeatedly, ten times or more. CDR3 sequence reads: CASTQEGVTGELFF. The CDR3 DNA is TGTGCCAGCACCCAAGAGGGGGTGACCGGGGAGCTGTTTTTT. The chain has TRBV6-1 and TRBJ2-2, with D possibly being TRBD1 (6 bases). This CDR3 has 14 residues. The ends were cut back, 7 bases at V and 5 bases at J, with 14 bases in the middle. Germline V gives CDR1 MNHNS, CDR2 SASEGT.

The chain is built from TRBV10-3 and TRBJ2-7, with a possible D match to TRBD1 (5 bases). CDR1 ENHRY and CDR2 SYGVKD come from the germline V gene. The CDR3 loop spans 13 amino acids. Trimming pared 3 bases from V and 1 base from J, leaving 7 bases between. The CDR3 sequence is CAISEQVSYEQYF. In nucleotides, the CDR3 is TGTGCCATCAGTGAACAGGTTTCCTACGAGCAGTACTTC.

This clonotype has just a few counts. The gene calls are TRBV28 and TRBJ1-2; D uncertain. Germline V gene lookup returns CDR1 MDHEN and CDR2 SYDVKM. The CDR3 has 15 amino acids. The germline V and J ends were trimmed by 10 bases and 4 bases, with 22 bases remaining between them. The CDR3 DNA reads TGTGCCACCACCGCGGAAGGGTCCCCTAGCTATGGCTACACCTTC. Amino acids: CATTAEGSPSYGYTF.

This chain uses TRBV2 with TRBJ1-1; 8 positions agree with TRBD1. Trimming at V came to 9 bases and at J to 1 base, leaving 4 bases not matched to a gene. In germline, CDR1 is SNHLY, CDR2 FYNNEI. The length of the CDR3 is 13 residues. Written as DNA, the CDR3 is TGTGCCAGAGACAGGGGACCGAACACTGAAGCTTTCTTT. It encodes CARDRGPNTEAFF.

This clonotype was seen a handful of times. The gene calls are TRBV6-2 or TRBV6-3 and TRBJ1-1; possibly TRBD1 for D (5 bases). Germline V gives CDR1 MNHEY, CDR2 SVGEGT. The CDR3 is made up of 14 amino acids. With 6 bases removed from V and 2 bases from J, the gap between germline ends came to 13 bases. CDR3 residues: CASRPGRLNTEAFF. Here the CDR3 DNA reads TGTGCCAGCAGACCGGGACGTCTCAACACTGAAGCTTTCTTT.

The sample holds one count of this clonotype. The rearrangement links TRBV13 to TRBJ2-6; no clear D gene. The length of the CDR3 is 16 residues. V was pared by 0 bases and J by 0 bases, with 6 bases between. Germline loops: CDR1 PRHDT, CDR2 FYEKMQ (reference sequence). This CDR3 is CASSLGELSGANVLTF. Here the CDR3 DNA reads TGTGCCAGCAGCTTAGGGGAGCTCTCTGGGGCCAACGTCCTGACTTTC.

This clonotype was seen at least ten times. This chain uses TRBV6-1 with TRBJ2-7, with D uncertain. Germline loops: CDR1 MNHNS, CDR2 SASEGT. The CDR3 extends over 13 amino acids. V lost 4 bases and J lost 0, with 7 bases in between. Here the CDR3 reads CASSGPNSYEQYF. CDR3 coding DNA: TGTGCCAGCAGTGGACCGAACTCCTACGAGCAGTACTTC.